Sequencing of this T cell receptor (beta chain) was carried out in a study of T cell responses to AZD1222 COVID-19 vaccine. Sequenced by immunoSEQ multiplex PCR; TCRdb stores in-frame clones only, minus some. This table holds 120,000 to 150,000 clones, around 88% found once. J was trimmed by 6 bases and V by 0 bases; bases with no gene match: 7. CDR3 length: 16 amino acids. In germline, CDR1 is MNHNS, CDR2 SASEGT. The receptor comes from an adult in good health. V is TRBV6-1 and J is TRBJ1-5; TRBD1 aligns across 8 bases. Sequencing was performed on peripheral blood, taken on day 0 of MenACWY control vaccination. The CDR3 here is CASSEALDRVAQPQHF. The CDR3 nucleotides read TGTGCCAGCAGTGAAGCCTTGGACAGGGTCGCTCAGCCCCAGCATTTT.